Here is one TCR beta chain with its context. A multiplex PCR was run with 60 Vbeta primers and 13 Jbeta primers. TCRdb's table, derived via immunoSEQ multiplex PCR, lists solely in-frame clones and lacks some. This repertoire shows 150,000 to 250,000 clones, approximately 85% found once; its top ten account for around 2.3%. The sample comes from a study of cytomegalovirus exposure and HLA in healthy donors. Trimming left V 4 bases short and J 0 bases short, with 7 bases between. The length of the CDR3 is 14 residues. Germline V gene lookup returns CDR1 SEHNR and CDR2 FQNEAQ (reference sequence). The TCR was taken from a woman aged 45 to 65 in good health and CMV-seronegative. Specimen: PBMCs. This chain uses TRBV7-9 with TRBJ1-3; D ambiguous. In DNA form, the CDR3 reads TGTGCCAGCAGCTCGTTATCCTCTGGAAACACCATATATTTT. This codes for CASSSLSSGNTIYF.